These 18 T cell receptor beta chains were sequenced from one sample in a study of cytomegalovirus exposure and HLA in healthy donors. PCR involved 60 Vbeta and 13 Jbeta primers. TCRdb keeps only in-frame clones here, not all; method: immunoSEQ multiplex PCR. The sample yields tens of thousands of clones, of which the top ten take up around 3.5%. Sequencing was done on a sample of PBMCs. Receptors were obtained from a middle-aged man in good health and CMV-seronegative.

V and J are TRBV28 and TRBJ1-4; D is possibly TRBD1 (5 bases). CDR3 length equals 16 residues. Trimming took 5 bases from V and 0 from J, leaving 13 bases between them. Germline assignment: CDR1 MDHEN and CDR2 SYDVKM. The CDR3 DNA follows: TGTGCCAGCAGTGCGACGGGACTTGCAACTAATGAAAAACTGTTTTTT. Protein: CASSATGLATNEKLFF. Filled out from reference TRBV28 and TRBJ1-4, the complete variable domain reads DVKVTQSSRYLVKRTGEKVFLECVQDMDHENMFWYRQDPGLGLRLIYFSYDVKMKEKGDIPEGYSVSREKKERFSLILESASTNQTSMYLCASSATGLATNEKLFFGSGTQLSVL.

For this clone: Germline and junction disagree at one end, which may indicate a read error. The genes are TRBV30 and TRBJ2-1; possible D gene TRBD2, 5 bases. CDR3 size: 15 residues. CDR1 and CDR2 (germline): GTSNPN, SVGIG (reference sequence). The CDR3, as DNA: TGTGCCGGGAGTGTTGAGGTTTTCTCCGACAATGAGCAGTTCTTC. As protein: CAGSVEVFSDNEQFF.

The J gene is TRBJ2-7, the V gene TRBV5-1, with D unclear. Looked up from germline, CDR1 is SGHRS and CDR2 is YFSETQ. CDR3 size: 14 residues. The V gene lost 1 base and the J gene lost 0 bases, with 8 bases spanning the gap. The CDR3 DNA follows: TGCGCCAGCAGCTTGACCCAGGTCTCCTACGAGCAGTACTTC. Protein product: CASSLTQVSYEQYF.

This chain connects TRBV19 to TRBJ1-2, with TRBD1 as a possible D gene (5 bases). The CDR3 sequence is 13 residues long. Trimming cost V 6 bases and J 8 bases, with 16 bases left between them. The germline V gene encodes CDR1 LNHDA and CDR2 SQIVND (reference sequence). As DNA, the CDR3 is TGTGCCAGTAGATTCGCCCAGGGAGGCGGCTACACCTTC. Translated, it gives CASRFAQGGGYTF.

CDR3 bases: TGCGCCAGCAGCTTGTTTACAGGGGGCGGCATCGCTGAAGCTTTCTTT. Translating gives CASSLFTGGGIAEAFF. The chain carries TRBV5-1 and TRBJ1-1; 9 nucleotides align to TRBD1. Germline CDR1 is SGHRS and CDR2 is YFSETQ. The CDR3 loop spans 16 amino acids. Losses at the gene ends were 1 base for V and 6 bases for J; bases not matched to a gene: 10.

This chain joins TRBV9 and TRBJ2-3; 11 nucleotides line up with TRBD2. V shed 4 bases and J 1 base; nucleotides not matched to a gene: 5. The CDR3 covers 16 residues. CDR1 and CDR2 from the germline V gene are SGDLS and YYNGEE. The CDR3 is CASSPRLAGRTDTQYF. CDR3 sequence (DNA): TGTGCCAGCAGCCCCCGACTAGCGGGACGCACAGATACGCAGTATTTT.

V usage is TRBV14 and J usage is TRBJ2-7; weak D call: TRBD2 (6 bases). From germline, CDR1 is SGHDN and CDR2 FVKESK. V lost 1 base to trimming and J lost 0 bases, with 13 bases between them. CDR3 length: 16 amino acids. In DNA form, the CDR3 reads TGTGCCAGCAGCCAAGGGATCTGGCGGGACTCCTACGAGCAGTACTTC. It yields the protein CASSQGIWRDSYEQYF.

The rearrangement joins TRBV5-1 to TRBJ2-1; D may be TRBD1 (5 bases). This CDR3 has 14 amino acids. Germline V gene data show CDR1 as SGHRS and CDR2 as YFSETQ. V was trimmed by 0 bases and J by 4 bases, leaving 8 bases between them. CDR3 sequence (DNA): TGCGCCAGCAGCTTGGAGGGGCGGTACAATGAGCAGTTCTTC. This sequence encodes CASSLEGRYNEQFF.

The rearrangement uses TRBV7-3 and TRBJ2-1; possible D gene TRBD1, 5 bases. CDR3 size: 14 residues. Per the germline V gene, CDR1 is SGHTA and CDR2 is FQGTGA. V lost 0 bases to trimming and J lost 10 bases, with 13 bases between them. CDR3 nucleotide sequence: TGTGCCAGCAGCTTAACAGGGTTAGGGGCCGAGCAGTTCTTC. Translation gives CASSLTGLGAEQFF.

In the case of this clone: Other DNA sequences within the sample encode an identical CDR3. The V and J genes are TRBV5-1 and TRBJ2-2, with D possibly matching TRBD2 (7 bases). CDR1 and CDR2 from the germline V gene are SGHRS and YFSETQ. V dropped 1 base and J dropped 5 bases, with 18 bases sitting between them. This CDR3 is built from 17 residues. The DNA of the CDR3 is TGCGCCAGCAGCTTGCTACCTAGCGGACAGCGAACCGGGGAGCTGTTTTTT. Amino acids: CASSLLPSGQRTGELFF. Supplemented by reference TRBV5-1 and TRBJ2-2, the full variable domain reads KAGVTQTPRYLIKTRGQQVTLSCSPISGHRSVSWYQQTPGQGLQFLFEYFSETQRNKGNFPGRFSGRQFSNSRSEMNVSTLELGDSALYLCASSLLPSGQRTGELFFGEGSRLTVL.

The chain is built from TRBV5-4 and TRBJ1-2; no clear D gene. V was cut by 0 bases and J by 8 bases, with 14 bases left in between. This CDR3 region has 14 residues. Germline CDR1 reads SGHNT; CDR2 reads YYREEE (reference sequence). The CDR3: CASSLVVGGDGYTF. Written as DNA, the CDR3 is TGTGCCAGCAGCTTGGTGGTTGGCGGAGACGGCTACACCTTC.

Here the CDR3 reads CASSLAKREGRNEQYF. The DNA for the CDR3 is TGTGCCAGCAGCTTAGCGAAACGGGAGGGCCGTAACGAGCAGTACTTC. The chain uses TRBV7-2 and TRBJ2-7; 8 positions agree with TRBD2. CDR3 length: 16 residues. Germline V CDR1 and CDR2: SGHTA, FQGNSA. V dropped 0 bases and J dropped 5; count of bases not matched to a gene: 9. Full variable domain (missing parts from reference TRBV7-2 and TRBJ2-7): GAGVSQSPSNKVTEKGKDVELRCDPISGHTALYWYRQSLGQGLEFLIYFQGNSAPDKSGLPSDRFSAERTGGSVSTLTIQRTQQEDSAVYLCASSLAKREGRNEQYFGPGTRLTVT.

The chain recombines TRBV5-4 with TRBJ2-2; D remains ambiguous. The V and J ends lost 5 bases and 0 bases respectively, with 11 bases between them. The CDR3 sequence is 15 residues long. Germline V gene data show CDR1 as SGHNT and CDR2 as YYREEE (reference sequence). In DNA form, the CDR3 reads TGTGCCAGCAGTGGAACACGGGCGAACACCGGGGAGCTGTTTTTT. Translated, it gives CASSGTRANTGELFF.

The chain joins TRBV27 to TRBJ1-1, with D tentatively TRBD1 (6 bases). Trimming left V 8 bases short and J 3 bases short, with 19 bases between. This CDR3 contains 15 residues. Germline V gene data show CDR1 as MNHEY and CDR2 as SMNVEV (reference sequence). The DNA of the CDR3 is TGTGCCAGCCGTCGATCAGACAGGCCCGACACTGAAGCTTTCTTT. It yields the protein CASRRSDRPDTEAFF.

The chain has TRBV30 and TRBJ1-4; weak D call: TRBD1 (5 bases). Germline values: CDR1 GTSNPN, CDR2 SVGIG (reference sequence). Trimming shortened V by 3 bases and J by 0 bases, and 5 bases separated the two germline ends. The CDR3 runs 13 residues. The CDR3 loop reads CAWSRATNEKLFF. The CDR3 nucleotides read TGTGCCTGGAGCAGGGCAACTAATGAAAAACTGTTTTTT.

This chain joins TRBV30 and TRBJ1-1; maybe TRBD1 (5 bases). V lost 5 bases, J lost 0 bases, and 7 bases lay in between. The germline CDR1 and CDR2 sequences are GTSNPN and SVGIG (reference sequence). The length of the CDR3 is 12 residues. The CDR3: CAWDSMNTEAFF. In nucleotides, the CDR3 is TGTGCCTGGGACAGTATGAACACTGAAGCTTTCTTT.

The CDR3: CASSPGDRRNTEAFF. The CDR3 nucleotides read TGTGCCAGCTCACCAGGGGACAGGAGAAACACTGAAGCTTTCTTT. The chain has TRBV18 and TRBJ1-1; 8 bases align to TRBD1. Germline CDR1 is KGHSH and CDR2 is LQKENI. After removal of 2 bases from V and 2 bases from J, the junction contained 4 bases not matched to a gene. The CDR3 runs 15 residues.

V gene TRBV7-3 combines with J gene TRBJ2-5; D is perhaps TRBD2 (6 bases). Germline CDR1 SGHTA, CDR2 FQGTGA. The CDR3 runs 15 residues. V lost 5 bases, J lost 4 bases, and 17 bases lay in between. The CDR3 reads CASSPGTVGLETQYF. The DNA of the CDR3 is TGTGCCAGCAGCCCAGGGACTGTCGGACTAGAGACCCAGTACTTC.